Listed below are T cell receptor beta chains from one sample, sequenced in a study of preoperative IRX-2 immunotherapy in early breast cancer. Using immunoSEQ multiplex PCR, the repertoire was profiled, and TCRdb retains in-frame clones only, with some absent. The sample records tens of thousands of clones, approximately 85% being singletons. The sequenced sample was lymph node tissue, obtained after IRX-2 immunotherapy. The receptor source for this set is a human donor with breast cancer. CDR3s include the opening cysteine and the closing phenylalanine or tryptophan. A D gene is named only where the DNA matches it firmly. Not all rows give a size; the values are once, few, many and, for expanded clones, a class.

TRBJ1-6 18 TRBV7-6 few NA TGTGCCAGCAGCTCTTTGGGATCCGCGAGCTCCTATAATTCACCCCTCCACTTT CASSSLGSASSYNSPLHF
TRBJ1-5 13 TRBV9 NA NA TGTGCCAGCAGCCGGGACCTACGGCAGCCCCAGCATTTT CASSRDLRQPQHF
TRBJ2-7 16 TRBV6-8 NA NA TGTGCCAGCAGCAGAAGCATCGGGGCCGTCTCCTACGAGCAGTACTTC CASSRSIGAVSYEQYF
TRBJ2-1 14 TRBV15 NA NA TGTGCCACCAGCAGAGCCCTCGGGGACAATGAGCAGTTCTTC CATSRALGDNEQFF
TRBJ1-5 19 TRBV7-6 NA TRBD1 TGTGCCAGCAGCTGGACTGGGACAGGGTTGGGTTCGAGCAATCAGCCCCAGCATTTT CASSWTGTGLGSSNQPQHF
TRBJ1-6 19 TRBV5-1 NA NA TGCGCCAGCAGCTTGGTATTCTCGACCGCCGGGCGGAATTTATCACCCCTCCACTTT CASSLVFSTAGRNLSPLHF
TRBJ2-1 14 TRBV11-3 NA TRBD2 TGTGCCAGCAAGCGGGGAAGCTCCTACAATGAGCAGTTCTTC CASKRGSSYNEQFF
TRBJ1-4 15 TRBV18 NA NA TGTGCCAGCTCACCGGTCTCAGGGCGGTCGGAAAAACTGTTTTTT CASSPVSGRSEKLFF
TRBJ1-5 15 TRBV19 NA NA TGTGCCAGTAGTATAGCTCGGGGGGGAAATCAGCCCCAGCATTTT CASSIARGGNQPQHF
TRBJ1-4 16 TRBV15 few NA TGTGCCACCAGCAGAGAAACCCCGGGAACTAATGAAAAACTGTTTTTT CATSRETPGTNEKLFF
TRBJ2-3 13 TRBV19 NA NA TGTGCCAGTAGTATGGACTTAGCAGATACGCAGTATTTT CASSMDLADTQYF
TRBJ2-6 14 TRBV5-1 NA TRBD1 TGCGCCAGCGGACAGGGGGATGGGGCCAACGTCCTGACTTTC CASGQGDGANVLTF
TRBJ2-1 16 TRBV15 NA TRBD2 TGTGCCACCAGCAGAGGACTAGCGGGGGGGCCAAATGAGCAGTTCTTC CATSRGLAGGPNEQFF
TRBJ2-1 12 TRBV30 NA TRBD1 TGTGCCTGGAGTGGACAGGGGAATGCCTGGTTCTTC CAWSGQGNAWFF
TRBJ2-7 12 TRBV6-8 NA NA TGTGCCAGCAAAGAGGGGGGCTACGAGCAGTACTTC CASKEGGYEQYF
TRBJ1-4 18 TRBV25-1 NA NA TGTGCCAGCAGTGAGTACTCCGGGACCCCCAATCGCGGGGAAAAATTGTTTTTT CASSEYSGTPNRGEKLFF
TRBJ2-5 19 TRBV11-3 NA TRBD2 TGTGCCAGCGGGTTTCGCGGTCTAGCGGGGGGGATATGGAGAGAGACCCAGTACTTC CASGFRGLAGGIWRETQYF
TRBJ1-5 13 TRBV22-1 NA NA TGTGCCAGCAGTTTGGGGTATGGCCAGCCCCAGCATTTT CASSLGYGQPQHF
TRBJ1-1 16 TRBV28 NA NA TGTGCCAGCAGTAGAAGTCGGGGGGGACCTAGCACTGAAGCTTTCTTT CASSRSRGGPSTEAFF
TRBJ1-5 15 TRBV11-3 NA NA TGTGCCAGCAGCTTATATGAGGGTAGCAATCAGCCCCAGCATTTT CASSLYEGSNQPQHF
TRBJ2-3 16 TRBV11-3 NA TRBD2 TGTGCCAGCAGCTCACTACTAGCGGTTCGAGGAGATACGCAGTATTTT CASSSLLAVRGDTQYF
TRBJ1-1 15 TRBV5-1 NA TRBD1 TGCGCCAGCAGCTCTGGGACAGGGGGCAACACTGAAGCTTTCTTT CASSSGTGGNTEAFF
TRBJ2-2 15 TRBV28 NA TRBD1 TGTGCCAGCAGCACAGGGGGGTGGAACACCGGGGAGCTGTTTTTT CASSTGGWNTGELFF
TRBJ1-2 12 TRBV29-1 few TRBD1 TGCAGCGCTGGGGGACAGGGGACAGGCTACACCTTC CSAGGQGTGYTF
TRBJ2-7 15 TRBV1 NA NA TGCGCCAGCAGCCCATCGGACAGGTCGGGGCTCGAGCAGTACTTC CASSPSDRSGLEQYF
TRBJ2-7 15 TRBV18 NA TRBD1 TGTGCCAGCTCAAGGGGACAGGGGCGATCCTACGAGCAGTACTTC CASSRGQGRSYEQYF
TRBJ2-1 15 TRBV11-3 NA NA TGTGCCAGCAGCTTAGATAGAGGGGGACACAATGAGCAGTTCTTC CASSLDRGGHNEQFF
TRBJ2-3 17 TRBV14 few TRBD2 TGTGCCAGCAGCCGACGACTAGCGGGGACTAGCACAGATACGCAGTATTTT CASSRRLAGTSTDTQYF
TRBJ1-2 14 TRBV18 few TRBD1 TGTGCCAGCTCACCACCGGTGGACAGGGCTGGCTACACCTTC CASSPPVDRAGYTF
TRBJ2-5 17 TRBV15 NA TRBD1 TGTGCCACCTCGGTGGGACAGCCAATTTCTACCCTGGAGACCCAGTACTTC CATSVGQPISTLETQYF
TRBJ1-2 14 TRBV6-8 NA TRBD1 TGTGCCAGCAGTTTCGCGGACAGGGTTTATGGCTACACCTTC CASSFADRVYGYTF
TRBJ1-4 14 TRBV9 once TRBD1 TGTGCCAGCAGCGTCGGACAGGGGAATGAAAAACTGTTTTTT CASSVGQGNEKLFF
TRBJ1-4 14 TRBV25-1 NA NA TGTGCCAGCAGTTTAGGTGGGATGAGGGAAAAACTGTTTTTT CASSLGGMREKLFF
TRBJ1-2 14 TRBV5-1 NA NA TGCGCCAGCAGCTTGGAATCGGGGGGCGATGGCTACACCTTC CASSLESGGDGYTF
TRBJ2-7 15 TRBV10-2 once NA TGCGCCAGCAGTGATTTCTCCCGGGGGCTCTACGAGCAGTACTTC CASSDFSRGLYEQYF
TRBJ2-7 16 TRBV11-3 NA TRBD2 TGTGCCAGCAGCAACCGCCGGACCACAGCGGGGGACGAGCAGTACTTC CASSNRRTTAGDEQYF
TRBJ1-1 15 TRBV6-8 few TRBD1 TGTGCCAGCACCTTTCGGACAGGGATGGCCACTGAAGCTTTCTTT CASTFRTGMATEAFF
TRBJ1-2 15 TRBV19 NA NA TGTGCCAGTAGATCAGTGGGGGACGAGGGTTTCGGCTACACCTTC CASRSVGDEGFGYTF
TRBJ1-1 15 TRBV28 NA NA TGTGCCAGCAGCCTCCGGGACACCTTGAACACTGAAGCTTTCTTT CASSLRDTLNTEAFF
TRBJ1-2 14 TRBV10-2 NA NA TGCGCCAGCAGTGAGCGCAGGACTAACTATGGCTACACCTTC CASSERRTNYGYTF
TRBJ1-6 13 TRBV7-8 NA NA TGTGCCAGCCGGGAGCTCCAAAATTCACCCCTCCACTTT CASRELQNSPLHF
TRBJ1-4 17 TRBV15 NA TRBD1 TGTGCCACCAGCAGAGAGGCAAGGGGGCCCGGAAATGAAAAACTGTTTTTT CATSREARGPGNEKLFF
TRBJ2-1 14 TRBV19 NA TRBD1 TGTGCCAGTAGTTCAAGGACAGGGGGCAATGAGCAGTTCTTC CASSSRTGGNEQFF
TRBJ2-1 18 TRBV1 NA NA TGCGCCAGCAGCCAAGATCTGAGACTAGCGGGGGGCAACAATGAGCAGTTCTTC CASSQDLRLAGGNNEQFF
TRBJ2-6 18 TRBV28 NA NA TGTGCCAGCAGACCCTACTTAGGGGGACGTGCTGGGGCCAACGTCCTGACTTTC CASRPYLGGRAGANVLTF
TRBJ2-1 12 TRBV29-1 NA NA TGCAGCGTGCCCGGGGGGCTCAATGAGCAGTTCTTC CSVPGGLNEQFF
TRBJ2-7 13 TRBV6-8 NA TRBD2 TGTGCCATCAGGGGACTAGCGGGTCGCGAGCAGTACTTC CAIRGLAGREQYF
TRBJ1-1 13 TRBV6-8 once NA TGTGCCACCTGGGGGGCAGTGAACACTGAAGCTTTCTTT CATWGAVNTEAFF
TRBJ2-5 15 TRBV23-1 NA TRBD1 TGCGCCAGCAGCCAAGAGTCCGCAGGGGGAGAGACCCAGTACTTC CASSQESAGGETQYF
TRBJ2-7 12 TRBV18 NA NA TGTGCCAGCTCACGGGACGGCTACGAGCAGTACTTC CASSRDGYEQYF